This TCR beta chain originates from a study of T-cell memory formation after mild COVID-19 (TCRdb year 2021). About the study as a whole: TCR sequence clusters from the two donors were found to be largely donor specific. In a couple of donors, T-cell clones that expanded and contracted after mild COVID-19 were tracked by sequencing TCRalpha and TCRbeta repertoires over time. Two young, previously healthy adult volunteers made up the cohort, one male and one female.

Ficoll-Paque density gradient centrifugation was used to isolate PBMCs. From the germline V gene (reference sequence), CDR1 is MNHEY and CDR2 is SMNVEV. From cysteine to phenylalanine, the CDR3 is 16 amino acids long. The kept DNA is CDR3 alone, 48 bases in frame from the first base. From V the trimming removes 5 bases and from J it removes 0 bases, while the gene matches leave 6 bases of the junction unaccounted for. What the study reported, not specific to this receptor: Contracting CD4+ clones were located mainly in the CM and EM memory subsets, whereas CD8+ clones were found to be enriched in EMRA. SARS-CoV-2 specificity was not confirmed for the second-wave clones peaking on day 37. Some responding clones were found in pre-infection memory, which suggests that pre-existing cross-reactive memory T cells took part in the SARS-CoV-2 response. Only two mild cases were covered by the study, and larger cohorts that include severe cases with pre-infection samples were considered necessary. Clones that contracted from day 15 to 85 showed balanced CD4/CD8 phenotypes, whereas a second wave of clones that expanded from day 15 to 37 leaned towards CD4+.

For sequencing, an Illumina NovaSeq 6000 was employed. TCRalpha and TCRbeta cDNA libraries were built by 5'RACE with constant-segment primers, adding sample barcodes and unique molecular identifiers. RNA was extracted from every sample with Trizol reagent. Library amplification was performed in two PCR steps, and a second sample barcode and Illumina TruSeq adapters were introduced in the second step. Sequencing of the libraries was done on an Illumina NovaSeq, producing 2 x 150 bp paired-end reads. Under the source paper's analysis protocol: Demultiplexing of reads and collapsing into UMI-guided consensus sequences were performed with migec v1.2.7. Using mixcr v2.1.11, the UMI consensuses were aligned to TRA and TRB V and J templates and assembled into clonotypes. A clonotype was counted as expanded or contracted only when both edgeR and NoisET called the clonotype significant, with the noise models trained on biological replicates. For edgeR calls, a false discovery rate-adjusted p below 0.01 and a log2 fold-change threshold of 1 were applied. As an exploratory analysis of dynamics, max-normalized trajectories of the 1000 most abundant clonotypes were examined by PCA with hierarchical clustering. Separately sequenced CD4+ and CD8+ repertoires were used to assign a CD4 or CD8 phenotype to each responding clone. TCRdb reran the public reads through fastp at Q25 and MiXCR, keeping productive beta chains. Here each entry gathers all rows of one CDR3 protein and keeps the most common genes and DNA. It is TCRdb's table, rather than the study itself, that gives the V and J calls and clone size. A total of under 550,000 distinct CDR3 sequences appear in this sample, about 20% of them only once. About 12% of the sample goes to the ten largest clones.

Turning to this clonotype: Its antigen specificity is not known. No qualities accompany the bases; no much larger clone lies one base away.

The source material was PBMCs or a T cell subset sorted from them (not recorded which). This sequence uses TRBV27 and TRBJ1-2; 10 bases in between match TRBD1. The sequence was obtained from an adult woman who had mild COVID-19 (a few samples of this study predate the infection). The sample titles of this study are shuffled in the database, so cell type and time point are left out; the donor was told from shared clones. The CDR3 here reads CASSGGTGATNYGYTF. The bases are TGTGCCAGCAGTGGAGGGACAGGGGCCACTAACTATGGCTACACCTTC.